Sequencing of this TCR beta chain was carried out in a study of cytomegalovirus exposure and HLA in healthy donors. Whole-study results and caveats: An observed cluster of highly shared sequence variants was recorded as a likely sequencing artifact. Equally common other TCR beta chains were less clonally expanded than HLA-associated ones, a later analysis found. Evidence from a later analysis indicated that most CMV-associated TCR beta chains looked HLA-restricted.

Primers for the PCR totalled 60 Vbeta and 13 Jbeta. Produced via immunoSEQ multiplex PCR; TCRdb's table is partial and in-frame only. The sample has under 130,000 clones; about four fifths are singletons. After removal of 5 bases from V and 0 bases from J, the junction contained 8 bases not matched to a gene. The CDR3 is made up of 17 amino acids. Per the germline V gene, CDR1 is SGHAT and CDR2 is FQNNGV. As regards this clone: What it binds is unknown.

The V call is TRBV11-2, the J call TRBJ2-7, with 12 bases aligning to TRBD2. Sequenced: PBMCs. This TCR derives from a young man in good health and CMV-seronegative. CDR3 loop: CASSAGTSGLSSYEQYF. The CDR3 nucleotides are TGTGCCAGCAGCGCGGGGACTAGCGGGCTAAGCTCCTACGAGCAGTACTTC.